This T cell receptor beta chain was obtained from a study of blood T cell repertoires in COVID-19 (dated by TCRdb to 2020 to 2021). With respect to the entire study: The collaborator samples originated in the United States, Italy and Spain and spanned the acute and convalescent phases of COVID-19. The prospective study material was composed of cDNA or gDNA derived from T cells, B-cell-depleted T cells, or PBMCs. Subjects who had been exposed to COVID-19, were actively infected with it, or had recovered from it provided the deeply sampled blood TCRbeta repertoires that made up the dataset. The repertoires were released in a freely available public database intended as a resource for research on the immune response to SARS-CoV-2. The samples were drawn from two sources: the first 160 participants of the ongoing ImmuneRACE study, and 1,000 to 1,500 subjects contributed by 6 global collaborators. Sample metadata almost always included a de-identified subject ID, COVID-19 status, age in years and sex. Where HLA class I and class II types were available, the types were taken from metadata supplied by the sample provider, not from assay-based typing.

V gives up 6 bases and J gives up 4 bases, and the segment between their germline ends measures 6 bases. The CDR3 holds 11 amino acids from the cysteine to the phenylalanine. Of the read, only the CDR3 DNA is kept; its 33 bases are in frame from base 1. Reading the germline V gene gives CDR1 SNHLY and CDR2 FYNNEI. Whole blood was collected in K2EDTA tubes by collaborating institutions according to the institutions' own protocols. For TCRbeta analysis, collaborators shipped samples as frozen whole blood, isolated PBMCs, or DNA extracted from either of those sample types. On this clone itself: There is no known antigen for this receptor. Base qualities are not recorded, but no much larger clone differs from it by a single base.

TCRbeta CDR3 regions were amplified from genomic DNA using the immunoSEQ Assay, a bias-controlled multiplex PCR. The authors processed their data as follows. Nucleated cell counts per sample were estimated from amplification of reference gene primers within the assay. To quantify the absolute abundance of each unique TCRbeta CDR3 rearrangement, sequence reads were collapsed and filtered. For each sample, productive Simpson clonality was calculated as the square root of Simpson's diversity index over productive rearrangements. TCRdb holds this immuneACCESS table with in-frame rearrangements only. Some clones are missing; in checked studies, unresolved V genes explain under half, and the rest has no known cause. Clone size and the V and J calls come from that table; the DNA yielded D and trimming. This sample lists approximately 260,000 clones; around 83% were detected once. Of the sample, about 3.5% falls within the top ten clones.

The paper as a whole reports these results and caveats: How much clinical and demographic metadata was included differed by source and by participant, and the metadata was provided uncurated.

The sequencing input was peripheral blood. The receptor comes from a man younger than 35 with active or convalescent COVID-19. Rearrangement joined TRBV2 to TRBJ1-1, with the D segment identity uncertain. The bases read TGTGCCAGCAGGAGTTTCACTGAAGCTTTCTTT. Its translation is CASRSFTEAFF.